This T cell receptor beta chain comes out of a study of shared clonotypes between healthy human individuals. Study-wide points: When naive CD4 clonotypes were compared across a few donors, 4% to 6.5% were shared.

Remarks on this clone: Antigen specificity is unknown.

The donors were adults (healthy and HIV-negative) with no recent acute infections or vaccinations. In germline, CDR1 is MNHNS, CDR2 SASEGT. J lost 0 bases, V lost 8 bases, and 9 bases had no gene match. This CDR3 contains 15 residues. The authors loaded about 200 ng DNA, 25,000 to 30,000 T cell genomes, into sorted-subset replicate PCRs. Clones were read by immunoSEQ multiplex PCR, and TCRdb kept only the in-frame ones, dropping some. The table lists some 1,600,000 clones, 95% to 99% of them singletons. The chain combines TRBV6-1 with TRBJ2-7; 8 bases map to TRBD2. Sequencing input: naive CD4+ T cells sorted from blood. The subset was: CD45RA+ positively selected. The sequence came from a young man in good health. CDR3 amino acids: CASWVAGPSSYEQYF. The CDR3 bases are TGTGCCAGCTGGGTAGCGGGGCCCAGCTCCTACGAGCAGTACTTC.